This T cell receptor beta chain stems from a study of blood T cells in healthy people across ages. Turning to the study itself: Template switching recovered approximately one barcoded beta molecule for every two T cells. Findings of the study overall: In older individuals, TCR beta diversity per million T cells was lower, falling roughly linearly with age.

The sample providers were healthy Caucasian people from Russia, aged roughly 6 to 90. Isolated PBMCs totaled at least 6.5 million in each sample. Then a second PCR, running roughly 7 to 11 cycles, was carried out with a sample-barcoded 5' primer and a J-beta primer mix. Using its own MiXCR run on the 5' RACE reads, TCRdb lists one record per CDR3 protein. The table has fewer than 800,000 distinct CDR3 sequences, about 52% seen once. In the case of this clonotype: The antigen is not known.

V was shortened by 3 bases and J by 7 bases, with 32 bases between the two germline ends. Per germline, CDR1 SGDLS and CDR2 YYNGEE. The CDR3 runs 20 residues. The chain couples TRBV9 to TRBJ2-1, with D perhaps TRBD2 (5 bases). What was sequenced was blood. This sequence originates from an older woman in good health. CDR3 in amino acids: CASSEALNEGLLGRQNEQFF. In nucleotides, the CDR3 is TGTGCCAGCAGCGAGGCCCTAAATGAGGGCCTTTTGGGGAGACAAAATGAGCAGTTCTTC. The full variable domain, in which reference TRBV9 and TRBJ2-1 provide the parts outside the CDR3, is DSGVTQTPKHLITATGQRVTLRCSPRSGDLSVYWYQQSLDQGLQFLIQYYNGEERAKGNILERFSAQQFPDLHSELNLSSLELGDSALYFCASSEALNEGLLGRQNEQFFGPGTRLTVL.